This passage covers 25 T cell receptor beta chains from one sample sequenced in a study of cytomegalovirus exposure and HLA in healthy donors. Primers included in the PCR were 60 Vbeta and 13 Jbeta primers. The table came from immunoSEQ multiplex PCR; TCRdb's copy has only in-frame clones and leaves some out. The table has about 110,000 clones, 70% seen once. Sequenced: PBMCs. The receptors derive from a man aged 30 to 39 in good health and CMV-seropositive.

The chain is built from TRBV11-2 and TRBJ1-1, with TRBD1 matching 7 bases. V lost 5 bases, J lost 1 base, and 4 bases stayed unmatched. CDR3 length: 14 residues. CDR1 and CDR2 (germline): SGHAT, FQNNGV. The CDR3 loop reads CASSPRTGNTEAFF. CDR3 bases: TGTGCCAGCAGCCCTCGGACAGGGAACACTGAAGCTTTCTTT. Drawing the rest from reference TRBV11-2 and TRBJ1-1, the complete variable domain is EAGVAQSPRYKIIEKRQSVAFWCNPISGHATLYWYQQILGQGPKLLIQFQNNGVVDDSQLPKDRFSAERLKGVDSTLKIQPAKLEDSAVYLCASSPRTGNTEAFFGQGTRLTVV.

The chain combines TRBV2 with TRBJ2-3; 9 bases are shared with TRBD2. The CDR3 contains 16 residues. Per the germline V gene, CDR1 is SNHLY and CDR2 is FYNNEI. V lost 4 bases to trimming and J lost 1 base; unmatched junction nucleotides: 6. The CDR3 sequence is CASSVTGGGGTDTQYF. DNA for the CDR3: TGTGCCAGCAGTGTGACTGGCGGGGGGGGCACAGATACGCAGTATTTT. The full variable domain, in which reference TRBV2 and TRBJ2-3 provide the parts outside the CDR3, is EPEVTQTPSHQVTQMGQEVILRCVPISNHLYFYWYRQILGQKVEFLVSFYNNEISEKSEIFDDQFSVERPDGSNFTLKIRSTKLEDSAMYFCASSVTGGGGTDTQYFGPGTRLTVL.

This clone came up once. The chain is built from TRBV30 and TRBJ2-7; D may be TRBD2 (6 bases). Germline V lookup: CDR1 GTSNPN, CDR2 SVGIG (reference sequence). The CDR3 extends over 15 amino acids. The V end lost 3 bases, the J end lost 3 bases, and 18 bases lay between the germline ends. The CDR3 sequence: CAWSAGRGPYYEQYF. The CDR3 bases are TGTGCCTGGAGCGCGGGACGGGGACCTTACTACGAGCAGTACTTC.

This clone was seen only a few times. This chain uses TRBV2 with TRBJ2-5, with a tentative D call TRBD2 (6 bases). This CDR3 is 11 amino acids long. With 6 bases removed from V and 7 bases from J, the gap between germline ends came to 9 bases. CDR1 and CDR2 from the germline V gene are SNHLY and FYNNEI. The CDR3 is CASRAGSTQYF. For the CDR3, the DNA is TGTGCCAGCAGGGCGGGGTCGACCCAGTACTTC.

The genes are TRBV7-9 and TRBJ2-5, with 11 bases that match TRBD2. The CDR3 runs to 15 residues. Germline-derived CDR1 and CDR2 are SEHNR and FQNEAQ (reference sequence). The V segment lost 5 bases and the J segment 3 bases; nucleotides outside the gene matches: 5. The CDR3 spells CASSPGLAAEETQYF. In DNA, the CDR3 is TGTGCCAGCAGCCCGGGACTAGCGGCTGAAGAGACCCAGTACTTC.

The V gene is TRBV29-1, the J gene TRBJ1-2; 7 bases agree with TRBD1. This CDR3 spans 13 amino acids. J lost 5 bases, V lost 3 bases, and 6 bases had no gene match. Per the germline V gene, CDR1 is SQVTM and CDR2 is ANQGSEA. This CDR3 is CSVEGTDIYGYTF. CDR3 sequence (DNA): TGCAGCGTTGAGGGGACAGATATTTATGGCTACACCTTC.

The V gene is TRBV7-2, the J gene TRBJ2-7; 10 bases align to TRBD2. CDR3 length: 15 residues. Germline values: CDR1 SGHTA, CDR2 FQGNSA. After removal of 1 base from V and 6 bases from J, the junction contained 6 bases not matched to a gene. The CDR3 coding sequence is TGTGCCAGCAGCTTAGTAGGACTAGCGGAGGTCGAGCAGTACGTC. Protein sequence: CASSLVGLAEVEQYV.

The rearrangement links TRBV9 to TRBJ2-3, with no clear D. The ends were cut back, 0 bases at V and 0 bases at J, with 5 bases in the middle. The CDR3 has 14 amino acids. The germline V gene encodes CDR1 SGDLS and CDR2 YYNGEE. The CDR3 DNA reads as TGTGCCAGCAGCGTAGACGGGAGCACAGATACGCAGTATTTT. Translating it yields CASSVDGSTDTQYF.

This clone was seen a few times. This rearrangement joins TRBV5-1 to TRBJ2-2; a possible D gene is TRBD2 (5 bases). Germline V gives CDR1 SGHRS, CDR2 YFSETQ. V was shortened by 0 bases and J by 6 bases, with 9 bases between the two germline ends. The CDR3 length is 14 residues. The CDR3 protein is CASSLAGLAGELFF. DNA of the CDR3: TGCGCCAGCAGCTTGGCCGGACTTGCCGGGGAGCTGTTTTTT. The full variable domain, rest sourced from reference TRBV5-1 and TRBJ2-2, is KAGVTQTPRYLIKTRGQQVTLSCSPISGHRSVSWYQQTPGQGLQFLFEYFSETQRNKGNFPGRFSGRQFSNSRSEMNVSTLELGDSALYLCASSLAGLAGELFFGEGSRLTVL.

The CDR3 DNA reads as TGCGCCAGCAGGATTCTACCGGGACAGGGCCTCAATGAGCAGTTCTTC. Protein product: CASRILPGQGLNEQFF. V gene TRBV5-1 combines with J gene TRBJ2-1, with 9 nucleotides matching TRBD1. The CDR3 is 16 residues long. Germline CDR1 is SGHRS and CDR2 is YFSETQ. The ends lost 5 bases at V and 6 bases at J; junction bases unmatched: 12.

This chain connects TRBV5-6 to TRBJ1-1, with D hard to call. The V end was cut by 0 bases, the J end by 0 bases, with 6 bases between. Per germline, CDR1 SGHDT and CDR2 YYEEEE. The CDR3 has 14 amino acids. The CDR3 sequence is CASSLANLNTEAFF. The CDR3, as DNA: TGTGCCAGCAGCTTGGCCAATTTGAACACTGAAGCTTTCTTT.

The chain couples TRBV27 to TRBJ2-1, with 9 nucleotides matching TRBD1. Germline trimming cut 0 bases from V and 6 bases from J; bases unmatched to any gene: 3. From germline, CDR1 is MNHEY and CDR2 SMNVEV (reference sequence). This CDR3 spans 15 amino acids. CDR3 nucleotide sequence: TGTGCCAGCAGTTTATCGGGACAGGGTATCAATGAGCAGTTCTTC. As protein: CASSLSGQGINEQFF.

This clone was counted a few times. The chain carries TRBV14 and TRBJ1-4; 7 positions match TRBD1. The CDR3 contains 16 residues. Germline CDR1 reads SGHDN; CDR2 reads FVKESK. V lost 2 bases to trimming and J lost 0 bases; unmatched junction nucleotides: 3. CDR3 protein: CASSQPTGSTNEKLFF. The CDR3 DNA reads TGTGCCAGCAGCCAACCGACAGGGTCAACTAATGAAAAACTGTTTTTT.

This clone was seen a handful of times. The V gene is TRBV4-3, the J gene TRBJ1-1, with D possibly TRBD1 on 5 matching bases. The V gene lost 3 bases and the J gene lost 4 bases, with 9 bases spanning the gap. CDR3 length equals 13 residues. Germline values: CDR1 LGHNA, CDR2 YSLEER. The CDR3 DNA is TGCGCCAGCAGCCAGAAGACAGCCACTGAAGCTTTCTTT. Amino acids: CASSQKTATEAFF.

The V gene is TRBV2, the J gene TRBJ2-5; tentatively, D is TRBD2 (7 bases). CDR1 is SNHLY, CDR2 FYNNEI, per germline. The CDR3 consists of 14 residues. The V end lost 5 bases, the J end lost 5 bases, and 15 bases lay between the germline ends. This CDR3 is CASSRGGRGETQYF. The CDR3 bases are TGTGCCAGCAGTCGAGGGGGGAGGGGTGAGACCCAGTACTTC.

For the CDR3, the DNA is TGTGCCAGCAGTGAACCGCGGCAGGGTTATTACGAGCAGTACTTC. This encodes CASSEPRQGYYEQYF. The gene calls are TRBV6-1 and TRBJ2-7; the D gene is possibly TRBD1 (5 bases). CDR1 MNHNS and CDR2 SASEGT come from the germline V gene. The CDR3 runs to 15 residues. Trimming cost V 2 bases and J 4 bases, with 15 bases left between them.

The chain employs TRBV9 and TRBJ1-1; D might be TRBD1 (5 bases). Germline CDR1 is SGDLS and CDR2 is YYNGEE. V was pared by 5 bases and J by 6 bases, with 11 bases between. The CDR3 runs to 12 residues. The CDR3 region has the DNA TGTGCCAGCAGTGGGGGGGTGGCTGAAGCTTTCTTT. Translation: CASSGGVAEAFF.

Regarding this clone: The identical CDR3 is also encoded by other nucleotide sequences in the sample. The CDR3 coding sequence is TGTGCCAGCAGTTACGGAGGGAGCACAGATACGCAGTATTTT. This codes for CASSYGGSTDTQYF. J is TRBJ2-3 and V is TRBV6-5, with D perhaps TRBD2 (6 bases). The V and J ends lost 2 bases and 0 bases respectively, with 6 bases between them. The CDR3 covers 14 residues. Germline-derived CDR1 and CDR2 are MNHEY and SVGAGI.

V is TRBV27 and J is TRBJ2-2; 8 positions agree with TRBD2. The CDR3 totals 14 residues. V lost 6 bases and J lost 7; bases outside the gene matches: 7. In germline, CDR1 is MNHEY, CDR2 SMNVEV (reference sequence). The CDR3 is CASSGGGKIGELFF. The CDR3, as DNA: TGTGCCAGCAGCGGGGGGGGAAAGATCGGGGAGCTGTTTTTT.

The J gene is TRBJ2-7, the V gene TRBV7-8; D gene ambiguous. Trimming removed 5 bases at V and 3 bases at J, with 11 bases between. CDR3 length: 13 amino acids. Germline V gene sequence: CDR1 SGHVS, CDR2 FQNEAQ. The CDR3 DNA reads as TGTGCCAGCAGCCCGGTAGGCGGCTACGAGCAGTACGTC. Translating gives CASSPVGGYEQYV.

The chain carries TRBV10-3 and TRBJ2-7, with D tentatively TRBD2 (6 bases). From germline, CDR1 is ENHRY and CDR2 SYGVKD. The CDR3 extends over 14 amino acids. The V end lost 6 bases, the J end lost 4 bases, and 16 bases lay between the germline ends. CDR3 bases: TGTGCCATCAGGCCCCTGCTAGCGATTTACGAGCAGTACGTC. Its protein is CAIRPLLAIYEQYV.

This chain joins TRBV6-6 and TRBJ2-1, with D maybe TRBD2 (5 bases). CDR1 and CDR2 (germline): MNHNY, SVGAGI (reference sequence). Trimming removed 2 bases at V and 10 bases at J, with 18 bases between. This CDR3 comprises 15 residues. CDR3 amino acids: CASSYRTGLQREQFF. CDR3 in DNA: TGTGCCAGCAGTTACCGGACTGGGCTCCAGAGAGAGCAGTTCTTC.

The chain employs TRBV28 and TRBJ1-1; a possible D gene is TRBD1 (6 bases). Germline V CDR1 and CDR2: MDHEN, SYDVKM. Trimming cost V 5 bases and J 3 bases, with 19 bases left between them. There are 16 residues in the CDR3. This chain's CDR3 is CASSPSGMGADTEAFF. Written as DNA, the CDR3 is TGTGCCAGCAGTCCTAGTGGGATGGGGGCGGACACTGAAGCTTTCTTT.

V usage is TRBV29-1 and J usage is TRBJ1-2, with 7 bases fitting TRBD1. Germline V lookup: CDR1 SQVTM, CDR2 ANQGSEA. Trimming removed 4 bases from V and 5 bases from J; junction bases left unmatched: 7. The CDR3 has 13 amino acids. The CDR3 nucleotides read TGCAGCGTTGTTGGGACAGCACAATATGGCTACACCTTC. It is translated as CSVVGTAQYGYTF.

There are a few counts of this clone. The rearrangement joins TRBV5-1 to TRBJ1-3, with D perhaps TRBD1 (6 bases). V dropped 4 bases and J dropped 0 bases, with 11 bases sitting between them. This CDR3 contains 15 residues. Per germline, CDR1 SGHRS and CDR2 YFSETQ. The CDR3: CASSPPDSSGNTIYF. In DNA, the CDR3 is TGCGCCAGCAGCCCCCCGGACAGCTCTGGAAACACCATATATTTT.